Following are 15 T cell receptor beta chains from one sample sequenced in a study of identical twins. TCRdb reprocessed the 5' RACE reads via MiXCR and lists one record per CDR3 protein. The profile shows a few hundred thousand distinct CDR3 sequences, roughly 9.5% of them singletons. These sequences were also reported in another study, on yellow fever vaccine responses in identical twins.

Sequenced: PBMCs. The receptor set was obtained from a woman under 30 in good health.

This clonotype was detected many times. V gene TRBV15 combines with J gene TRBJ2-7; 8 bases line up with TRBD1. The CDR3 is 15 residues long. Germline V gene data show CDR1 as LNHNV and CDR2 as YYDKDF (reference sequence). Trimming took 0 bases from V and 4 from J; bases not matched to a gene: 5. CDR3: CATSRERQGMYEQYF. For the CDR3, the DNA is TGTGCCACCAGCAGAGAGCGACAGGGGATGTACGAGCAGTACTTC.

Comment on this clonotype: The final CDR3 position lacks the conserved phenylalanine or tryptophan, pointing to a likely read error. This sequence joins TRBV5-1 and TRBJ1-1, with D maybe TRBD1 (5 bases). Trimming cost V 0 bases and J 3 bases, with 15 bases left between them. The CDR3 has 16 residues. Germline-derived CDR1 and CDR2 are SGHRS and YFSETQ. This chain's CDR3 is CASSLDPYRSYTEAFL. The CDR3 nucleotides read TGCGCCAGCAGCTTGGACCCCTACAGGAGCTACACTGAAGCTTTCCTT.

This clonotype has only a few counts. The chain uses TRBV3-1 and TRBJ2-6; tentatively, D is TRBD1 (5 bases). Trimming pared 0 bases from V and 4 bases from J, leaving 13 bases between. The germline CDR1 and CDR2 sequences are LGHDT and YNNKEL (reference sequence). The CDR3 length is 17 residues. The CDR3 DNA is TGTGCCAGCAGCCAAGATCTGGTAGGGGCAGGGGCCAACGTCCTGACTTTC. This translates into CASSQDLVGAGANVLTF.

This clonotype was counted many times. The rearrangement joins TRBV6-5 to TRBJ2-1, with a tentative D call TRBD1 (5 bases). CDR3 length: 16 amino acids. CDR1 MNHEY and CDR2 SVGAGI come from the germline V gene. V dropped 0 bases and J dropped 3 bases, with 12 bases sitting between them. The CDR3 DNA reads TGTGCCAGCAGTTACTCGCCCAGGGTTAGCTACAATGAGCAGTTCTTC. Translated: CASSYSPRVSYNEQFF.

This clonotype was counted at least ten times. The V gene is TRBV12-3 or TRBV12-4, the J gene TRBJ1-6; D is unclear. CDR3 size: 14 residues. With 4 bases removed from V and 2 bases from J, the gap between germline ends came to 6 bases. CDR3 protein: CASSWEAYNSPLHF. The CDR3 DNA is TGTGCCAGCAGTTGGGAGGCCTATAATTCACCCCTCCACTTT.

The chain combines TRBV30 with TRBJ1-2; unclear D gene. V lost 3 bases and J lost 5, with 13 bases in between. The germline gives CDR1 GTSNPN, CDR2 SVGIG (reference sequence). The CDR3 sequence is 13 residues long. The CDR3 reads CAWRGVGIYGYTF. The DNA of the CDR3 is TGTGCCTGGAGGGGTGTCGGGATTTATGGCTACACCTTC.

This rearrangement joins TRBV5-1 to TRBJ2-1; TRBD2 matches at 7 bases. The J segment lost 5 bases and the V segment lost 3 bases, leaving 14 bases of the junction unmatched. The CDR3 runs to 17 residues. Per the germline V gene, CDR1 is SGHRS and CDR2 is YFSETQ. The CDR3 nucleotides read TGCGCCAGCAGCTCGACCTCGACTAGCCGTAGAAACAATGAGCAGTTCTTC. This sequence encodes CASSSTSTSRRNNEQFF.

This chain links TRBV5-6 with TRBJ2-6, with D maybe TRBD2 (6 bases). This CDR3 has 17 residues. The V gene lost 3 bases and the J gene lost 0 bases, with 13 bases spanning the gap. The germline gives CDR1 SGHDT, CDR2 YYEEEE. CDR3 sequence (DNA): TGTGCCAGCAGCTGGCTTCGCGGGGACTCTGGGGCCAACGTCCTGACTTTC. Protein: CASSWLRGDSGANVLTF. The variable domain in full, completed from reference TRBV5-6 and TRBJ2-6, reads DAGVTQSPTHLIKTRGQQVTLRCSPKSGHDTVSWYQQALGQGPQFIFQYYEEEERQRGNFPDRFSGHQFPNYSSELNVNALLLGDSALYLCASSWLRGDSGANVLTFGAGSRLTVL.

This clonotype has a count of ten or more. The CDR3 DNA sequence: TGTGCCAGCAGTTGGGTGGATGAGCAGTTCTTC. The encoded protein is CASSWVDEQFF. The chain combines TRBV12-3 or TRBV12-4 with TRBJ2-1, with D unclear. V lost 4 bases and J 8 bases, leaving 6 bases between the germline ends. The CDR3 covers 11 residues.

This chain joins TRBV29-1 and TRBJ2-1; the D is unclear. CDR3 size: 13 residues. Trimming cost V 3 bases and J 0 bases, with 6 bases left between them. CDR1 SQVTM and CDR2 ANQGSEA come from the germline V gene. CDR3 amino acids: CSVDISSYNEQFF. DNA of the CDR3: TGCAGCGTTGACATAAGCTCCTACAATGAGCAGTTCTTC.

The V and J genes are TRBV5-1 and TRBJ2-7; D might be TRBD1 or TRBD2, each matching 5 bases. The CDR3 spans 15 residues. The germline V gene has CDR1 SGHRS and CDR2 YFSETQ. V was clipped by 4 bases and J by 0 bases, with 14 bases between them. DNA for the CDR3: TGCGCCAGCAGCCCCCGGCCGGGACCCTCCTACGAGCAGTACTTC. Protein: CASSPRPGPSYEQYF.

This clonotype was detected a few times. This chain joins TRBV12-5 and TRBJ2-3; 7 bases match TRBD1. Germline lookup yields CDR1 LGHNT and CDR2 FRNRAP. The CDR3 spans 14 residues. The V segment lost 4 bases and the J segment 4 bases; nucleotides outside the gene matches: 5. The DNA of the CDR3 is TGTGCTAGTGGTTCGACGACAGGGTCAGATACGCAGTATTTT. It specifies CASGSTTGSDTQYF. Supplemented by reference TRBV12-5 and TRBJ2-3, the full variable domain reads DARVTQTPRHKVTEMGQEVTMRCQPILGHNTVFWYRQTMMQGLELLAYFRNRAPLDDSGMPKDRFSAEMPDATLATLKIQPSEPRDSAVYFCASGSTTGSDTQYFGPGTRLTVL.

In its sample, this clonotype was seen many times. The rearrangement uses TRBV15 and TRBJ2-1, with D possibly TRBD2 on 5 matching bases. The length of the CDR3 is 14 residues. CDR1 is LNHNV, CDR2 YYDKDF, per germline (reference sequence). V was clipped by 3 bases and J by 5 bases, with 11 bases between them. The CDR3 sequence is CATSRASFDNEQFF. The DNA of the CDR3 is TGTGCCACCAGCAGGGCTAGCTTCGACAATGAGCAGTTCTTC.

There are many counts of this clonotype. This chain connects TRBV6-5 to TRBJ2-3, with D possibly being TRBD2 (6 bases). V gave up 0 bases and J gave up 3 bases, with 13 bases separating them. Germline V gives CDR1 MNHEY, CDR2 SVGAGI. The CDR3 sequence is 16 residues long. The CDR3, as DNA: TGTGCCAGCAGTTACTCTGTACCGGGAGTTACAGATACGCAGTATTTT. As protein: CASSYSVPGVTDTQYF.

The chain's CDR3 is CAWSGLAGANHEQYF. The DNA for the CDR3 is TGTGCCTGGAGCGGACTAGCGGGGGCGAACCACGAGCAGTACTTC. The rearrangement links TRBV30 to TRBJ2-7; 13 bases map to TRBD2. Trimming cost V 3 bases and J 5 bases; bases outside gene matches: 7. The CDR3 extends over 15 amino acids. Germline-derived CDR1 and CDR2 are GTSNPN and SVGIG (reference sequence).